Shown below are 30 T cell receptor beta chains from a single sample sequenced in a study of blood T cell repertoires in COVID-19. Here immunoSEQ multiplex PCR was the method, and the copy in TCRdb shows in-frame clones only, minus some. This table holds more than 85,000 clones, around four fifths found once. The material sequenced was peripheral blood. These receptor sequences come from a woman between 65 and 79 years old with acute or convalescent COVID-19.

The chain has TRBV5-1 and TRBJ2-5; D is possibly TRBD1 (6 bases). The germline gives CDR1 SGHRS, CDR2 YFSETQ. The CDR3 contains 13 residues. V lost 5 bases and J lost 5, with 13 bases in between. As DNA, the CDR3 is TGCGCCAGCAGTTCCCTGACAGGCGAGACCCAGTACTTC. This encodes CASSSLTGETQYF.

The chain carries TRBV10-1 and TRBJ1-5, with D possibly matching TRBD1 (6 bases). The CDR3 spans 13 residues. Germline CDR1 reads WNHNN; CDR2 reads SYGVQD (reference sequence). V was trimmed by 2 bases and J by 7 bases, leaving 9 bases between them. The CDR3 DNA is TGCGCCAGCAGTGAGGGCGACAGGCAGCCCCAGCATTTT. Amino acids: CASSEGDRQPQHF.

The chain employs TRBV4-1 and TRBJ2-7; possible D gene TRBD2, 6 bases. This CDR3 is 16 amino acids long. The germline V gene has CDR1 MGHRA and CDR2 YSYEKL. The V end was cut by 1 base, the J end by 0 bases, with 13 bases between. As DNA, the CDR3 is TGCGCCAGCAGCCAAGTTTTAGCGGACTACTCCTACGAGCAGTACTTC. Its translation: CASSQVLADYSYEQYF.

This sequence joins TRBV6-2 or TRBV6-3 and TRBJ2-6; 10 nucleotides agree with TRBD1. J was trimmed by 0 bases and V by 2 bases; bases with no gene match: 4. The germline V gene has CDR1 MNHEY and CDR2 SVGEGT. The CDR3 contains 18 residues. In DNA form, the CDR3 reads TGTGCCAGCAGTTACCCCGGACAGGGGGGCTCTGGGGCCAACGTCCTGACTTTC. Encoded protein: CASSYPGQGGSGANVLTF.

This clone was picked up a small number of times. This chain connects TRBV9 to TRBJ1-1, with TRBD1 as a possible D gene (6 bases). CDR1 and CDR2 (germline): SGDLS, YYNGEE. Trimming took 2 bases from V and 4 from J, leaving 9 bases between them. The CDR3 extends over 13 amino acids. CDR3 DNA sequence: TGTGCCAGCAGCGTTAAAGGGGGCACTGAAGCTTTCTTT. Protein product: CASSVKGGTEAFF.

The chain is built from TRBV7-2 and TRBJ2-3, with TRBD1 matching over 9 bases. Germline CDR1 reads SGHTA; CDR2 reads FQGNSA. The CDR3 sequence is 16 residues long. J was trimmed by 4 bases and V by 6 bases; bases with no gene match: 11. This chain's CDR3 is CASRETGTGYADTQYF. CDR3 in DNA: TGTGCCAGCAGAGAGACCGGGACAGGGTATGCAGATACGCAGTATTTT.

The chain carries TRBV2 and TRBJ2-2; TRBD1 agrees at 7 bases. There are 14 residues in the CDR3. V lost 7 bases and J lost 0; bases outside the gene matches: 2. Germline CDR1 is SNHLY and CDR2 is FYNNEI. The CDR3 reads CASTDRANTGELFF. Written as DNA, the CDR3 is TGTGCCAGCACAGACAGGGCGAACACCGGGGAGCTGTTTTTT.

The chain uses TRBV2 and TRBJ1-1; 7 positions match TRBD1. The CDR3 consists of 14 residues. J lost 5 bases, V lost 4 bases, and 7 bases had no gene match. Germline V gives CDR1 SNHLY, CDR2 FYNNEI. The CDR3, as DNA: TGTGCCAGCAGTGCGTCACAGGGGATAACTGAAGCTTTCTTT. It encodes CASSASQGITEAFF.

In nucleotides, the CDR3 is TGTGCCAGCAGCCTCGGGACTCGCTGGGTTTTCACCTTC. Protein product: CASSLGTRWVFTF. V gene TRBV7-9 combines with J gene TRBJ1-2, with D possibly matching TRBD1 (5 bases). The CDR3 runs to 13 residues. V dropped 5 bases and J dropped 13 bases, with 20 bases sitting between them. Germline loops: CDR1 SEHNR, CDR2 FQNEAQ (reference sequence). Drawing the rest from reference TRBV7-9 and TRBJ1-2, the complete variable domain is DTGVSQNPRHKITKRGQNVTFRCDPISEHNRLYWYRQTLGQGPEFLTYFQNEAQLEKSRLLSDRFSAERPKGSFSTLEIQRTEQGDSAMYLCASSLGTRWVFTFGSGTRLTVV.

V usage is TRBV7-8 and J usage is TRBJ2-1, with D perhaps TRBD2 (6 bases). CDR1 and CDR2 (germline): SGHVS, FQNEAQ. This CDR3 has 14 residues. V shed 4 bases and J shed 6 bases, with 13 bases lying between them. CDR3 DNA: TGTGCCAGCAGCTCCCAGACTAGTGCCAATGAGCAGTTCTTC. Its protein product is CASSSQTSANEQFF.

This chain joins TRBV7-2 and TRBJ2-5, with 11 bases lining up with TRBD2. V lost 8 bases and J lost 5; bases outside the gene matches: 7. The germline V gene has CDR1 SGHTA and CDR2 FQGNSA. The CDR3 has 14 residues. The CDR3 nucleotides are TGTGCCAGCGGTTATAGCGGGGGGGCCGAGACCCAGTACTTC. Translation gives CASGYSGGAETQYF.

The V call is TRBV6-5, the J call TRBJ2-3; 8 nucleotides agree with TRBD1. With V trimmed by 8 bases and J by 3 bases, 7 bases remained unmatched. The germline V gene has CDR1 MNHEY and CDR2 SVGAGI. The CDR3 has 14 amino acids. CDR3 sequence reads: CASLSDRGTDTQYF. Here the CDR3 DNA reads TGTGCCAGCCTATCCGACAGGGGAACAGATACGCAGTATTTT.

J is TRBJ2-1 and V is TRBV7-9; 7 nucleotides align to TRBD1. Trimming at V came to 1 base and at J to 5 bases, leaving 5 bases not matched to a gene. The CDR3 has 15 amino acids. Germline V gene lookup returns CDR1 SEHNR and CDR2 FQNEAQ (reference sequence). In DNA form, the CDR3 reads TGTGCCAGCAGCTTAGGAGGGACAGCTAACAATGAGCAGTTCTTC. Translation gives CASSLGGTANNEQFF.

This chain connects TRBV9 to TRBJ1-4; 9 nucleotides line up with TRBD1. V lost 4 bases and J lost 8; bases outside the gene matches: 15. The germline CDR1 and CDR2 sequences are SGDLS and YYNGEE. This CDR3 spans 17 amino acids. The CDR3 loop reads CASSSGGTGLGREKLFF. Here the CDR3 DNA reads TGTGCCAGCAGCTCGGGGGGGACAGGGTTGGGTAGGGAAAAACTGTTTTTT. The variable domain in full, completed from reference TRBV9 and TRBJ1-4, reads DSGVTQTPKHLITATGQRVTLRCSPRSGDLSVYWYQQSLDQGLQFLIQYYNGEERAKGNILERFSAQQFPDLHSELNLSSLELGDSALYFCASSSGGTGLGREKLFFGSGTQLSVL.

The chain joins TRBV2 to TRBJ2-7; 10 nucleotides line up with TRBD2. V was clipped by 2 bases and J by 1 base; unmatched bases: 2. The CDR3 is made up of 15 amino acids. Germline-derived CDR1 and CDR2 are SNHLY and FYNNEI. The CDR3 DNA reads as TGTGCCAGCAGTGAAAGAGCGGGGGGGTCCTACGAGCAGTACTTC. Protein: CASSERAGGSYEQYF.

This clone was seen only a few times. V is TRBV5-1 and J is TRBJ2-5; tentative D call: TRBD1 (5 bases). Trimming removed 2 bases from V and 3 bases from J, with 8 bases in between. This CDR3 comprises 13 residues. Germline V lookup: CDR1 SGHRS, CDR2 YFSETQ. CDR3 region: CASSLQEKETQYF. CDR3 sequence (DNA): TGCGCCAGCAGCTTACAGGAAAAAGAGACCCAGTACTTC.

There are a few counts of this clone. This chain links TRBV27 with TRBJ2-1; D is possibly TRBD2 (6 bases). Germline V CDR1 and CDR2: MNHEY, SMNVEV (reference sequence). The CDR3 contains 15 residues. Trimming shortened V by 2 bases and J by 9 bases, and 17 bases separated the two germline ends. The CDR3 nucleotides read TGTGCCAGCAGTTTAGTCTTTTTGCGGGGCGGTGAGCAGTTCTTC. It translates to CASSLVFLRGGEQFF.

The rearrangement links TRBV10-1 to TRBJ2-1; 7 bases agree with TRBD1. The germline V gene encodes CDR1 WNHNN and CDR2 SYGVQD (reference sequence). The CDR3 runs to 16 residues. The V gene end was trimmed by 0 bases and the J gene end by 4 bases; junction bases not matched to a gene: 6. CDR3 DNA sequence: TGCGCCAGCAGTGAGTCGAGAGGGACAGTATACAATGAGCAGTTCTTC. This translates into CASSESRGTVYNEQFF.

The DNA for the CDR3 is TGTGCCAGCAGCTCTACAAGGGGCACTGAAGCTTTCTTT. Amino acids: CASSSTRGTEAFF. The genes are TRBV7-8 and TRBJ1-1; TRBD1 might be the D (5 bases). Germline V gene sequence: CDR1 SGHVS, CDR2 FQNEAQ. Trimming cost V 4 bases and J 4 bases, with 10 bases left between them. The CDR3 length is 13 residues.

This clone was counted a few times. The chain couples TRBV5-5 to TRBJ1-1; weak D call: TRBD1 (5 bases). The germline CDR1 and CDR2 sequences are SGHKS and YYEKEE (reference sequence). This CDR3 has 14 residues. Trimming removed 1 base at V and 7 bases at J, with 14 bases between. The CDR3 DNA follows: TGTGCCAGCAGCTTGACTACAAGCCAGGGTGAAGCTTTCTTT. This sequence encodes CASSLTTSQGEAFF.

The V gene is TRBV9, the J gene TRBJ2-1, with a possible D match to TRBD2 (6 bases). CDR3 length: 15 residues. V was clipped by 0 bases and J by 5 bases, with 12 bases between them. CDR1 is SGDLS, CDR2 YYNGEE, per germline. CDR3 sequence (DNA): TGTGCCAGCAGCGTAGCTAGCGAACTCGACAATGAGCAGTTCTTC. As protein: CASSVASELDNEQFF. The entire variable domain, with the rest obtained from reference TRBV9 and TRBJ2-1, is as follows: DSGVTQTPKHLITATGQRVTLRCSPRSGDLSVYWYQQSLDQGLQFLIQYYNGEERAKGNILERFSAQQFPDLHSELNLSSLELGDSALYFCASSVASELDNEQFFGPGTRLTVL.

This clone was seen only a few times. The J gene is TRBJ1-1, the V gene TRBV30, with 9 bases aligning to TRBD1. Germline V gene sequence: CDR1 GTSNPN, CDR2 SVGIG (reference sequence). The CDR3 covers 15 residues. J gave up 0 bases and V 1 base, and 3 bases lay outside the gene matches. CDR3 region: CAWSGGTGMNTEAFF. As DNA, the CDR3 is TGTGCCTGGAGTGGGGGGACAGGGATGAACACTGAAGCTTTCTTT.

The chain links TRBV30 to TRBJ1-6, with D possibly being TRBD1 (6 bases). CDR1 and CDR2 (germline): GTSNPN, SVGIG (reference sequence). The CDR3 is 15 residues long. V was shortened by 3 bases and J by 10 bases, with 19 bases between the two germline ends. CDR3 DNA: TGTGCCTGGAGAGCGGGAGGCAGGGGAGAATCACCCCTCCACTTT. Translation gives CAWRAGGRGESPLHF.

The genes are TRBV5-5 and TRBJ1-1; D gene ambiguous. The germline V gene has CDR1 SGHKS and CDR2 YYEKEE (reference sequence). The length of the CDR3 is 13 residues. Deletions cut 0 bases from V and 1 base from J, with 4 bases between. The CDR3 DNA reads as TGTGCCAGCAGCTTGGGGGCGAACACTGAAGCTTTCTTT. This encodes CASSLGANTEAFF.

The rearrangement uses TRBV7-2 and TRBJ2-1, with 9 bases that match TRBD1. With 5 bases clipped from V and 0 bases from J, the junction kept 11 bases outside the gene matches. Germline V CDR1 and CDR2: SGHTA, FQGNSA. The CDR3 runs 18 residues. In DNA, the CDR3 is TGTGCCAGCAGCCCCAAAAGGACAGGGGTGGGCTCCTACAATGAGCAGTTCTTC. The encoded protein is CASSPKRTGVGSYNEQFF.

This rearrangement joins TRBV28 to TRBJ2-1, with TRBD1 identical over 10 bases. Looked up from germline, CDR1 is MDHEN and CDR2 is SYDVKM. The length of the CDR3 is 17 residues. After removal of 5 bases from V and 2 bases from J, the junction contained 9 bases not matched to a gene. For the CDR3, the DNA is TGTGCCAGCAGTAGCCCGCCTGGGACAGGGGCCTACAATGAGCAGTTCTTC. Protein: CASSSPPGTGAYNEQFF. Supplemented by reference TRBV28 and TRBJ2-1, the full variable domain reads DVKVTQSSRYLVKRTGEKVFLECVQDMDHENMFWYRQDPGLGLRLIYFSYDVKMKEKGDIPEGYSVSREKKERFSLILESASTNQTSMYLCASSSPPGTGAYNEQFFGPGTRLTVL.

The chain has TRBV2 and TRBJ1-1; D is possibly TRBD1 (5 bases). There are 14 residues in the CDR3. Trimming pared 4 bases from V and 5 bases from J, leaving 14 bases between. Germline V gene sequence: CDR1 SNHLY, CDR2 FYNNEI. The CDR3 DNA reads TGTGCCAGCAGTGGACAGCTCCTTGGTACTGAAGCTTTCTTT. As protein: CASSGQLLGTEAFF.

The V and J genes are TRBV28 and TRBJ2-3, with D possibly TRBD2 on 7 matching bases. V lost 6 bases and J 5 bases, leaving 21 bases between the germline ends. The CDR3 covers 16 residues. Germline-derived CDR1 and CDR2 are MDHEN and SYDVKM. Written as DNA, the CDR3 is TGTGCCAGCAGCGACGGGGGGCGAGGGAGGAGAGATACGCAGTATTTT. Its protein product is CASSDGGRGRRDTQYF.

The rearrangement links TRBV28 to TRBJ1-4, with 9 bases lining up with TRBD1. Trimming removed 5 bases from V and 5 bases from J; junction bases left unmatched: 6. CDR3 length: 15 residues. CDR1 MDHEN and CDR2 SYDVKM come from the germline V gene. The CDR3 loop is CASSTGGQGNEKLFF. The CDR3 DNA sequence: TGTGCCAGCAGTACCGGGGGACAGGGAAATGAAAAACTGTTTTTT.

This chain joins TRBV3-1 (or the pseudogene TRBV3-2) and TRBJ2-7, with TRBD1 identical over 7 bases. This CDR3 is built from 16 residues. After removal of 1 base from V and 7 bases from J, the junction contained 13 bases not matched to a gene. CDR1 LGHDT and CDR2 YNNKEL come from the germline V gene (reference sequence). In DNA, the CDR3 is TGTGCCAGCAGCCAAGGGCTCGCAGGGGGAGTGGAGGAGCAGTACTTC. Translating gives CASSQGLAGGVEEQYF.